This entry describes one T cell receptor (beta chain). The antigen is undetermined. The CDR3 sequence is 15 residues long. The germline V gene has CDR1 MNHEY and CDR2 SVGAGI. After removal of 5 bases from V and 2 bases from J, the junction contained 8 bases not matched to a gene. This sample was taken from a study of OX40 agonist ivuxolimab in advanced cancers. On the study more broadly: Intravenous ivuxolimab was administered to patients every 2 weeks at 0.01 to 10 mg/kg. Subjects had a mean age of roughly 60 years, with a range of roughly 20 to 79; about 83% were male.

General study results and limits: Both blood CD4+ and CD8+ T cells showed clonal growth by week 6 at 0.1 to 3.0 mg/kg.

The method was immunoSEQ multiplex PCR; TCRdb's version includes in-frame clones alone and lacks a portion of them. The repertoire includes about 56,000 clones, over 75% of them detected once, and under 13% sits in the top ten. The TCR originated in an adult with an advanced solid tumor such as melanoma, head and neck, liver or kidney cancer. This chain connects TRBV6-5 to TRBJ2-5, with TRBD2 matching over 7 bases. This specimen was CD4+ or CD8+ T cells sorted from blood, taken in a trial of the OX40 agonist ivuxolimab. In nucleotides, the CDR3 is TGTGCCAGCAGTAAGAGCGGGGCAGATCAAGAGACCCAGTACTTC. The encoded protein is CASSKSGADQETQYF.